The 32 T cell receptor beta chains given below trace back to one sample, sequenced in a study of blood T cell repertoires in COVID-19. Clones were read by immunoSEQ multiplex PCR, and TCRdb kept only the in-frame ones, dropping some. The sample has about 210,000 clones, more than 65% seen once. Sample: peripheral blood. The receptors shown here come from a man aged 50 to 59 with active or convalescent COVID-19.

This chain joins TRBV18 and TRBJ2-3, with no clear D. This CDR3 region has 15 residues. Trimming took 5 bases from V and 1 from J, leaving 13 bases between them. Germline CDR1 KGHSH, CDR2 LQKENI. CDR3 region: CASSSSFTGTDTQYF. The CDR3 DNA follows: TGTGCCAGCTCATCATCCTTTACAGGCACAGATACGCAGTATTTT. Full variable domain (missing parts from reference TRBV18 and TRBJ2-3): NAGVMQNPRHLVRRRGQEARLRCSPMKGHSHVYWYRQLPEEGLKFMVYLQKENIIDESGMPKERFSAEFPKEGPSILRIQQVVRGDSAAYFCASSSSFTGTDTQYFGPGTRLTVL.

The CDR3 sequence: CASSVSVGSSYNSPLHF. Here the CDR3 DNA reads TGTGCCAGCAGCGTCTCAGTCGGGAGCTCCTATAATTCACCCCTCCACTTT. The chain couples TRBV7-2 to TRBJ1-6, with D hard to call. The germline gives CDR1 SGHTA, CDR2 FQGNSA. The CDR3 has 17 amino acids. V shed 5 bases and J shed 0 bases, with 14 bases lying between them.

This rearrangement joins TRBV10-2 to TRBJ2-5, with 12 bases identical to TRBD2. Germline V CDR1 and CDR2: WSHSY, SAAADI. This CDR3 has 18 amino acids. Unmatched junction bases numbered 12, after V lost 2 bases and J lost 5 bases. CDR3 sequence (DNA): TGCGCCAGCAGTGAGCCTCCGACTAGCGGGAGATGGCGGGAGACCCAGTACTTC. This sequence encodes CASSEPPTSGRWRETQYF.

V usage is TRBV5-1 and J usage is TRBJ2-5; 7 bases match TRBD1. The CDR3 covers 16 residues. With 0 bases clipped from V and 5 bases from J, the junction kept 10 bases outside the gene matches. Germline V gene lookup returns CDR1 SGHRS and CDR2 YFSETQ. The CDR3 nucleotides read TGCGCCAGCAGCTTGGTAGGCCAGGGGGTTGGGGAGACCCAGTACTTC. This translates into CASSLVGQGVGETQYF.

In nucleotides, the CDR3 is TGCGCCAGCAGCTTGCCCGGGGGTAGCGGGAGGATCGCAGATACGCAGTATTTT. It encodes CASSLPGGSGRIADTQYF. V usage is TRBV5-1 and J usage is TRBJ2-3; 10 bases line up with TRBD2. V dropped 1 base and J dropped 4; count of bases not matched to a gene: 12. The CDR3 length is 18 residues. Germline loops: CDR1 SGHRS, CDR2 YFSETQ.

The chain couples TRBV2 to TRBJ1-2; D gene unclear. V dropped 0 bases and J dropped 3 bases, with 11 bases sitting between them. The germline V gene has CDR1 SNHLY and CDR2 FYNNEI. The CDR3 is made up of 15 amino acids. For the CDR3, the DNA is TGTGCCAGCAGTGAAGCGCTTACGAGCTACTATGGCTACACCTTC. Residues: CASSEALTSYYGYTF.

This rearrangement joins TRBV6-2 or TRBV6-3 to TRBJ2-7, with 11 bases identical to TRBD1. This CDR3 is built from 17 residues. Germline assignment: CDR1 MNHEY and CDR2 SVGEGT. V dropped 2 bases and J dropped 4; count of bases not matched to a gene: 10. The CDR3 protein is CASSYNVRTGGRYEQYV. The CDR3 DNA sequence: TGTGCCAGCAGTTACAACGTCAGGACAGGGGGCAGATACGAGCAGTACGTC.

V and J are TRBV5-1 and TRBJ2-1, with 14 bases identical to TRBD2. Germline V gives CDR1 SGHRS, CDR2 YFSETQ. With V trimmed by 2 bases and J by 1 base, 8 bases remained unmatched. The length of the CDR3 is 19 residues. CDR3 coding DNA: TGCGCCAGCAGCTTACCTCGGACTAGCGGGGGGTCATCCTACAATGAGCAGTTCTTC. It translates to CASSLPRTSGGSSYNEQFF.

This chain uses TRBV27 with TRBJ2-1; no reliable D call. CDR1 and CDR2 (germline): MNHEY, SMNVEV (reference sequence). This CDR3 has 14 amino acids. V lost 5 bases to trimming and J lost 5 bases, with 13 bases between them. The CDR3 here is CASSGRLPDNEQFF. Here the CDR3 DNA reads TGTGCCAGCAGTGGTAGACTCCCTGACAATGAGCAGTTCTTC.

The CDR3 bases are TGTGCCAGCAGTGAACTTTGGGCTAGCGGGAGAAATGAGCAGTTCTTC. As protein: CASSELWASGRNEQFF. J is TRBJ2-1 and V is TRBV2; 10 bases agree with TRBD2. The germline CDR1 and CDR2 sequences are SNHLY and FYNNEI. This CDR3 is built from 16 residues. J lost 7 bases, V lost 2 bases, and 8 bases had no gene match. The full variable domain, its missing parts supplied by reference TRBV2 and TRBJ2-1, is EPEVTQTPSHQVTQMGQEVILRCVPISNHLYFYWYRQILGQKVEFLVSFYNNEISEKSEIFDDQFSVERPDGSNFTLKIRSTKLEDSAMYFCASSELWASGRNEQFFGPGTRLTVL.

The chain combines TRBV7-3 with TRBJ2-2; D may be TRBD2 (6 bases). V was trimmed by 5 bases and J by 5 bases, leaving 18 bases between them. This CDR3 spans 16 amino acids. Germline values: CDR1 SGHTA, CDR2 FQGTGA. The CDR3: CASSLSGAGLTGELFF. In DNA, the CDR3 is TGTGCCAGCAGCCTATCGGGAGCGGGCTTAACCGGGGAGCTGTTTTTT.

The chain joins TRBV18 to TRBJ2-3, with 12 bases lining up with TRBD2. With 2 bases clipped from V and 0 bases from J, the junction kept 15 bases outside the gene matches. Germline V CDR1 and CDR2: KGHSH, LQKENI. This CDR3 has 21 amino acids. The CDR3 region is CASSPKIRLAGAAPSTDTQYF. The CDR3 region has the DNA TGTGCCAGCTCACCAAAAATAAGACTAGCGGGGGCTGCCCCTAGCACAGATACGCAGTATTTT.

The V and J genes are TRBV15 and TRBJ2-3, with 7 bases aligning to TRBD2. Trimming removed 2 bases from V and 0 bases from J; junction bases left unmatched: 5. CDR1 is LNHNV, CDR2 YYDKDF, per germline (reference sequence). The CDR3 length is 16 residues. The CDR3 loop is CATSRKSGGSTDTQYF. CDR3 DNA sequence: TGTGCCACCAGCAGAAAGTCGGGGGGAAGCACAGATACGCAGTATTTT.

V is TRBV29-1 and J is TRBJ2-1; tentative D call: TRBD1 (6 bases). CDR3 size: 17 residues. Germline CDR1 and CDR2: SQVTM and ANQGSEA. V lost 0 bases to trimming and J lost 7 bases, with 22 bases between them. In DNA form, the CDR3 reads TGCAGCGTTGAAGATCTTTCAGGGGTGGGCAGGGGAAATGAGCAGTTCTTC. Encoded protein: CSVEDLSGVGRGNEQFF.

The chain links TRBV28 to TRBJ2-1; 9 positions match TRBD2. The CDR3 loop spans 16 amino acids. After removal of 5 bases from V and 9 bases from J, the junction contained 14 bases not matched to a gene. Germline CDR1 reads MDHEN; CDR2 reads SYDVKM. CDR3: CASSPFGGGAFLEQFF. CDR3 in DNA: TGTGCCAGCAGTCCGTTTGGCGGGGGGGCCTTTCTTGAGCAGTTCTTC.

The chain links TRBV27 to TRBJ2-5; 8 bases line up with TRBD1. The ends lost 5 bases at V and 5 bases at J; junction bases unmatched: 7. This CDR3 comprises 14 residues. Germline lookup yields CDR1 MNHEY and CDR2 SMNVEV (reference sequence). The CDR3 DNA reads as TGTGCCAGCAGTCTGACAGGGGCGGGGGAGACCCAGTACTTC. It translates to CASSLTGAGETQYF.

This sequence joins TRBV7-9 and TRBJ1-6; D gene unclear. The germline gives CDR1 SEHNR, CDR2 FQNEAQ (reference sequence). This CDR3 region has 14 residues. V dropped 3 bases and J dropped 5 bases, with 8 bases sitting between them. In DNA, the CDR3 is TGTGCCAGCAGCTTGAGGAGAGATAATTCACCCCTCCACTTT. Translated, it gives CASSLRRDNSPLHF.

The gene calls are TRBV27 and TRBJ1-2; 8 bases agree with TRBD1. The CDR3 length is 13 residues. Germline V gene sequence: CDR1 MNHEY, CDR2 SMNVEV (reference sequence). V lost 5 bases, J lost 6 bases, and 5 bases stayed unmatched. The chain's CDR3 is CASSPRDRHGYTF. The DNA for the CDR3 is TGTGCCAGCAGTCCCCGGGACAGGCATGGCTACACCTTC.

The chain combines TRBV5-1 with TRBJ2-1, with D perhaps matching TRBD2 (6 bases). This CDR3 contains 15 residues. From germline, CDR1 is SGHRS and CDR2 YFSETQ. V lost 0 bases to trimming and J lost 7 bases, with 14 bases between them. In DNA, the CDR3 is TGCGCCAGCAGCTTGGCCGTGACTAGGCAGAATGAGCAGTTCTTC. Translated: CASSLAVTRQNEQFF.

This chain uses TRBV6-5 with TRBJ1-2, with D perhaps TRBD1 (6 bases). This CDR3 region has 13 residues. V was trimmed by 3 bases and J by 2 bases, leaving 7 bases between them. Germline V gene data show CDR1 as MNHEY and CDR2 as SVGAGI. In nucleotides, the CDR3 is TGTGCCAGCAGTTATGACAGGAACTATGGCTACACCTTC. Translation: CASSYDRNYGYTF.

The V call is TRBV4-3, the J call TRBJ2-7; 8 bases match TRBD1. Trimming cost V 4 bases and J 5 bases; bases outside gene matches: 10. Germline V lookup: CDR1 LGHNA, CDR2 YSLEER. This CDR3 spans 15 amino acids. CDR3 DNA sequence: TGCGCCAGCAGCCCTTCACAGGGGGGTGTGGACGAGCAGTACTTC. Residues: CASSPSQGGVDEQYF.

V gene TRBV6-5 combines with J gene TRBJ1-4, with 7 bases identical to TRBD1. Germline V gives CDR1 MNHEY, CDR2 SVGAGI. The CDR3 runs to 14 residues. With V trimmed by 4 bases and J by 8 bases, 7 bases remained unmatched. Written as DNA, the CDR3 is TGTGCCAGCAGTTTACAGGGGAGAGCAGAAAAACTGTTTTTT. This codes for CASSLQGRAEKLFF.

The chain joins TRBV28 to TRBJ2-1; TRBD2 matches 10 bases. V was pared by 5 bases and J by 1 base, with 5 bases of the junction left unmatched. The length of the CDR3 is 16 residues. CDR1 and CDR2 from the germline V gene are MDHEN and SYDVKM. CDR3 sequence: CASSGGTSESYNEQFF. The CDR3, as DNA: TGTGCCAGCAGTGGAGGGACTAGCGAGTCCTACAATGAGCAGTTCTTC.

The chain recombines TRBV28 with TRBJ2-7; 9 bases are a match to TRBD1. CDR1 and CDR2 from the germline V gene are MDHEN and SYDVKM. J was trimmed by 2 bases and V by 6 bases; bases with no gene match: 8. CDR3 length: 15 residues. The CDR3 DNA is TGTGCCAGCAGCAAAAGGGGGACAGGGCCCTACGAGCAGTACTTC. Translated, it gives CASSKRGTGPYEQYF.

This chain links TRBV9 with TRBJ1-2; a weak D match, TRBD1 (5 bases). Germline-derived CDR1 and CDR2 are SGDLS and YYNGEE. Trimming removed 0 bases at V and 8 bases at J, with 17 bases between. The CDR3 length is 15 residues. Here the CDR3 reads CASSVGGTATLGYTF. CDR3 coding DNA: TGTGCCAGCAGCGTAGGGGGGACTGCGACCCTAGGCTACACCTTC.

The chain joins TRBV5-1 to TRBJ2-2; no firm D call. The V and J ends lost 4 bases and 5 bases respectively, with 9 bases between them. This CDR3 region has 13 residues. Germline values: CDR1 SGHRS, CDR2 YFSETQ. As DNA, the CDR3 is TGCGCCAGCAGCCGACTCGATACCGGGGAGCTGTTTTTT. Protein product: CASSRLDTGELFF.

The rearrangement joins TRBV12-3 or TRBV12-4 to TRBJ1-1; the D is unclear. This CDR3 region has 13 residues. V was cut by 7 bases and J by 4 bases, with 13 bases left in between. Here the CDR3 DNA reads TGTGCCAGCAAACGAGGTGCTTTCACTGAAGCTTTCTTT. Its translation is CASKRGAFTEAFF.

The chain joins TRBV18 to TRBJ2-1; 7 nucleotides align to TRBD2. CDR1 and CDR2 from the germline V gene are KGHSH and LQKENI. There are 18 residues in the CDR3. V dropped 5 bases and J dropped 0; count of bases not matched to a gene: 13. Here the CDR3 DNA reads TGTGCCAGCTCAGAGACTAGCCCTCTCGATAGCTCCTACAATGAGCAGTTCTTC. Protein sequence: CASSETSPLDSSYNEQFF.

This clone showed up just a few times. J is TRBJ2-7 and V is TRBV7-2; D is ambiguous. The CDR3 has 13 residues. Germline V CDR1 and CDR2: SGHTA, FQGNSA. Between the trimmed V and J ends, which lost 5 bases and 2 bases, there was a span of 10 bases. The CDR3 is CASSITVTYEQYV. The CDR3 nucleotides are TGTGCCAGCAGCATAACGGTAACCTACGAGCAGTACGTC.

The genes are TRBV11-2 and TRBJ2-3; 9 nucleotides match TRBD2. The length of the CDR3 is 15 residues. J was trimmed by 2 bases and V by 7 bases; bases with no gene match: 7. CDR1 SGHAT and CDR2 FQNNGV come from the germline V gene. The CDR3 coding sequence is TGTGCCAGCACCAGGAGGACTAGCGCCACAGATACGCAGTATTTT. This translates into CASTRRTSATDTQYF.

V is TRBV19 and J is TRBJ1-1; D remains unclear. The CDR3 runs to 14 residues. The V gene lost 6 bases and the J gene lost 5 bases, with 16 bases spanning the gap. CDR1 is LNHDA and CDR2 is SQIVND in the germline V gene (reference sequence). The DNA of the CDR3 is TGTGCCAGTAGAGAAGTCAGGACGGGAACTGAAGCTTTCTTT. As protein: CASREVRTGTEAFF.

Here the CDR3 DNA reads TGTGCCAGCAGTTTGACAGGGCTATACAATGAGCAGTTCTTC. Its protein product is CASSLTGLYNEQFF. The V call is TRBV27, the J call TRBJ2-1; 7 nucleotides align to TRBD1. V was pared by 3 bases and J by 4 bases, with 3 bases of the junction left unmatched. Per germline, CDR1 MNHEY and CDR2 SMNVEV (reference sequence). The CDR3 loop spans 14 amino acids.